This T cell receptor beta chain was captured by sequencing in a study of blood T cell repertoires in COVID-19. About the study: Samples of COVID-19 (acute and convalescent) were obtained from the United States, Italy and Spain. T cells, B-cell-depleted T cells, or PBMCs supplied cDNA or gDNA.

Study processing details: Estimation of nucleated cell counts was performed using reference gene primer amplification. The assay was immunoSEQ multiplex PCR, and TCRdb's table has in-frame clones only and misses some. That table furnishes V, J and clone size, whereas the DNA furnished D and trimming. The sample lists approximately 250,000 clones; 84% were seen once. Trimming removed 2 bases from V and 8 bases from J, with 10 bases in between. Germline lookup yields CDR1 SGHDN and CDR2 FVKESK. This CDR3 has 13 residues. V usage is TRBV14 and J usage is TRBJ2-1; no firm D call. Specimen: peripheral blood. The clonotype comes from a man between 60 and 70 years old with acute or convalescent COVID-19. The CDR3: CASSQLFRDEQFF. The CDR3 nucleotides are TGTGCCAGCAGCCAACTTTTCCGCGATGAGCAGTTCTTC.